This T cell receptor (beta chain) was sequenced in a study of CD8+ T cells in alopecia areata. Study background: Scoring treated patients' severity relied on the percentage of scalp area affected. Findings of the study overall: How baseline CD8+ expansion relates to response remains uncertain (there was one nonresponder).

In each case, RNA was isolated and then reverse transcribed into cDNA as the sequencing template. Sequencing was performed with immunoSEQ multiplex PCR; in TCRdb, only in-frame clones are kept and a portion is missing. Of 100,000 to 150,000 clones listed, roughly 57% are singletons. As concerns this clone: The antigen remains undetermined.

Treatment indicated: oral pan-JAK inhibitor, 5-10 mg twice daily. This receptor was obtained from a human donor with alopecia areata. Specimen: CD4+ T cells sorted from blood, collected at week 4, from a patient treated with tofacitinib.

The CDR3 nucleotides read TGTGCCAGCAGCCAAGATCAAGAGACCAGGGGTGGCTACACCTTC. Its protein is CASSQDQETRGGYTF. V and J are TRBV4-2 and TRBJ1-2; tentatively, D is TRBD1 (6 bases). The CDR3 has 15 amino acids. Trimming stripped 0 bases from V and 7 bases from J, with 15 bases between. CDR1 and CDR2 from the germline V gene are LGHNA and YNFKEQ.